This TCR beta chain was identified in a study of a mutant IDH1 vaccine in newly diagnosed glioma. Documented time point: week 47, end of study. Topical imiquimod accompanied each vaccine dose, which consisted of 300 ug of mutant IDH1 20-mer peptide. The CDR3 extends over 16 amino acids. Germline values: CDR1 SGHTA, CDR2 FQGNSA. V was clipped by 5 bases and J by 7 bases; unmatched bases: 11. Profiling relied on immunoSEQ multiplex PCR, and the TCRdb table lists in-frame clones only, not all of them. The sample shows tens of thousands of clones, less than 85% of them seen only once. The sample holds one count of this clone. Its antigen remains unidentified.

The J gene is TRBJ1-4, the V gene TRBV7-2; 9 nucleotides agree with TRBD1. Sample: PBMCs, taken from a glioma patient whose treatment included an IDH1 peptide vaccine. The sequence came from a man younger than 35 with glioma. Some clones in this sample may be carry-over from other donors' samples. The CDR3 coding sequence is TGTGCCAGCAGCCGGGTGCGGGGGACAGGGACTGAAAAACTGTTTTTT. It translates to CASSRVRGTGTEKLFF.